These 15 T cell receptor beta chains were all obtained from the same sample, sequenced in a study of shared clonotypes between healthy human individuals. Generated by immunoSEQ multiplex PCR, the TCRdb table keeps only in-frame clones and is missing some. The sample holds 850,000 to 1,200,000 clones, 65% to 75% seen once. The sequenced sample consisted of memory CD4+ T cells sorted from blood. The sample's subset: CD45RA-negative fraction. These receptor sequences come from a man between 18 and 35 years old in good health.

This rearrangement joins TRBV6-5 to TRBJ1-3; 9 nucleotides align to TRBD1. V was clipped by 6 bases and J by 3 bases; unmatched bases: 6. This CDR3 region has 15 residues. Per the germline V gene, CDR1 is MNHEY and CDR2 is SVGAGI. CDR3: CASSLDRGGGNTIYF. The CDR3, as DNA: TGTGCCAGCAGCCTCGACAGGGGGGGTGGAAACACCATATATTTT.

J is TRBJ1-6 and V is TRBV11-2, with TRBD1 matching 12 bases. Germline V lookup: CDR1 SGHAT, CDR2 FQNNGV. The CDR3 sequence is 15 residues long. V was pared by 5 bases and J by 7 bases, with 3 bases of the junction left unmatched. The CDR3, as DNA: TGTGCCAGCAGCCAGGGGACAGGGGGCAATTCACCCCTCCACTTT. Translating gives CASSQGTGGNSPLHF.

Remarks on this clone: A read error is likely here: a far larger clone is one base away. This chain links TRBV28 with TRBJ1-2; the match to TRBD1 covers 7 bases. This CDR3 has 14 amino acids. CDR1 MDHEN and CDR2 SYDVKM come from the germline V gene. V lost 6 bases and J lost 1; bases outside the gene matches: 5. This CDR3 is CASRPGTVNYGYTF. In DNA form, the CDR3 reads TGTGCCAGCAGGCCCGGGACAGTTAACTATGGCTACACCTTC.

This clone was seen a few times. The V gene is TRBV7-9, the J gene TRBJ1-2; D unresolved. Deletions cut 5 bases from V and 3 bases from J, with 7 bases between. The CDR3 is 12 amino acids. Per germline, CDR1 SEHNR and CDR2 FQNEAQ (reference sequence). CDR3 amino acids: CASSETDYGYTF. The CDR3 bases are TGTGCCAGCAGCGAAACAGACTATGGCTACACCTTC.

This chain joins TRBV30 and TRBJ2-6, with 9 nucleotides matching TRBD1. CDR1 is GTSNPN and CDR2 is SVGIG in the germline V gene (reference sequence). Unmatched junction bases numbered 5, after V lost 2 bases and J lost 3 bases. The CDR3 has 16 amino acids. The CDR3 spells CAWSKRTGVGANVLTF. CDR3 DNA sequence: TGTGCCTGGAGTAAGCGGACAGGGGTTGGGGCCAACGTCCTGACTTTC.

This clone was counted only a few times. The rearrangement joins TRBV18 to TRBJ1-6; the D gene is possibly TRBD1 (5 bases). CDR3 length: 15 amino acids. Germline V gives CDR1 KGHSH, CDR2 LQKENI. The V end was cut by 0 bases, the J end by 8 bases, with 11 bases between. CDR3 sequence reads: CASSPPGRTDSPLHF. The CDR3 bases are TGTGCCAGCTCACCACCGGGACGGACGGATTCACCCCTCCACTTT.

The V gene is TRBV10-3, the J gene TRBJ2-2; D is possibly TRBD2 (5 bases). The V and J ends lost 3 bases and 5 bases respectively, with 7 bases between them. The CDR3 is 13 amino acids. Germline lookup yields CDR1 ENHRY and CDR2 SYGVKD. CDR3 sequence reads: CAISERGTGELFF. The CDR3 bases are TGTGCCATCAGTGAAAGAGGGACCGGGGAGCTGTTTTTT.

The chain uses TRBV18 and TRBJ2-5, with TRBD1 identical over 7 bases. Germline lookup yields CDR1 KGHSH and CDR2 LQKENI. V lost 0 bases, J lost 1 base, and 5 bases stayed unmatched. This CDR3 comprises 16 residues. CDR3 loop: CASSPPGQMIQETQYF. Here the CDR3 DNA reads TGTGCCAGCTCACCACCGGGACAGATGATCCAAGAGACCCAGTACTTC.

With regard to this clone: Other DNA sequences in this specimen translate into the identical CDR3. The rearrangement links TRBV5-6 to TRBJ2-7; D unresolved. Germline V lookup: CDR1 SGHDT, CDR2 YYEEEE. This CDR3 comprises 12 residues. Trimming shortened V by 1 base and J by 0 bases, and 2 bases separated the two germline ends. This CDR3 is CASSLSSYEQYF. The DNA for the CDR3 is TGTGCCAGCAGCTTGAGCTCCTACGAGCAGTACTTC.

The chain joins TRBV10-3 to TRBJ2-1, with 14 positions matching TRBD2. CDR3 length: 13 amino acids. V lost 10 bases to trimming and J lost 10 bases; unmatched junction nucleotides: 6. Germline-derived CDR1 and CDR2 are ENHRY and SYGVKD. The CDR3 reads CASGTSGGGEQFF. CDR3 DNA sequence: TGTGCCAGCGGGACTAGCGGGGGAGGGGAGCAGTTCTTC.

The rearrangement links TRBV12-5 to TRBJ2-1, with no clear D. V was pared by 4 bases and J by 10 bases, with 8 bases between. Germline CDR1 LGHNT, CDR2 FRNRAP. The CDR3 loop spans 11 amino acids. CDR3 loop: CASGSYTEQFF. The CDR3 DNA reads TGTGCTAGTGGTTCTTATACGGAGCAGTTCTTC.

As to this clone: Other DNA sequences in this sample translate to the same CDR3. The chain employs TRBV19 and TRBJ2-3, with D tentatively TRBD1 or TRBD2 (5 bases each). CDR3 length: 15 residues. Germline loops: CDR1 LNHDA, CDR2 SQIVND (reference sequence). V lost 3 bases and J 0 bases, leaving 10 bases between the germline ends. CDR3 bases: TGTGCCAGTAGTATTGGGGGATATAGCACAGATACGCAGTATTTT. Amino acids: CASSIGGYSTDTQYF.

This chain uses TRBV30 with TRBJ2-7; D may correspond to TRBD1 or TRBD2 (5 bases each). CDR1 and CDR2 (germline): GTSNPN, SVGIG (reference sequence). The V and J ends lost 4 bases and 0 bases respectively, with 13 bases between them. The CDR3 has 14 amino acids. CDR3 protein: CAWTSGRSSYEQYF. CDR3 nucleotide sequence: TGTGCCTGGACTTCGGGGCGATCCTCCTACGAGCAGTACTTC.

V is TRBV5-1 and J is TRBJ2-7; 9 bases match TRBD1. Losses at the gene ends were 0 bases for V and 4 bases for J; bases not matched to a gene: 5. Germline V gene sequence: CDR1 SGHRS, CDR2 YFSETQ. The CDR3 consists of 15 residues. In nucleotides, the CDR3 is TGCGCCAGCAGCTTGGGAACAGGGGGCTGGTACGAGCAGTACTTC. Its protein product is CASSLGTGGWYEQYF. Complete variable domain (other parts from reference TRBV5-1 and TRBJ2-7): KAGVTQTPRYLIKTRGQQVTLSCSPISGHRSVSWYQQTPGQGLQFLFEYFSETQRNKGNFPGRFSGRQFSNSRSEMNVSTLELGDSALYLCASSLGTGGWYEQYFGPGTRLTVT.

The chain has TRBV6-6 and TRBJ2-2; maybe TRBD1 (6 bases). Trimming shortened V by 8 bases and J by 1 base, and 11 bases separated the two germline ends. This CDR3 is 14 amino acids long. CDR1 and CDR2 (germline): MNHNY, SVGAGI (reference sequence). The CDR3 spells CASYRQVNTGELFF. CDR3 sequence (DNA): TGTGCCAGCTACCGACAGGTGAACACCGGGGAGCTGTTTTTT.